This TCR beta chain comes out of a study of blood T cell repertoires in COVID-19. Study at large: Samples came from the United States, Italy and Spain, spanning acute and convalescent COVID-19. Sources were T cells, B-cell-depleted T cells, or PBMCs; the material itself was cDNA or gDNA.

CDR3 length: 15 amino acids. Trimming cost V 4 bases and J 7 bases, with 16 bases left between them. Germline CDR1 is SGHAT and CDR2 is FQDESV (reference sequence). This clone was detected only once. In the study's own analysis: Counts of nucleated cells, estimated from reference gene primer amplification, were obtained. Sequencing was performed with immunoSEQ multiplex PCR; in TCRdb, only in-frame clones are kept and a portion is missing. V and J calls and clone size are copied from that table; D and trimming were computed from the DNA. Of some 670,000 clones listed, about nine tenths are singletons.

The material sequenced was peripheral blood. The chain couples TRBV11-1 to TRBJ2-2; a possible D gene is TRBD2 (6 bases). This TCR was sampled from a woman aged 18 to 35 with acute or convalescent COVID-19. Here the CDR3 reads CASSSLAGRIGELFF. The CDR3, as DNA: TGTGCCAGCAGCTCCCTCGCAGGGAGGATCGGGGAGCTGTTTTTT.